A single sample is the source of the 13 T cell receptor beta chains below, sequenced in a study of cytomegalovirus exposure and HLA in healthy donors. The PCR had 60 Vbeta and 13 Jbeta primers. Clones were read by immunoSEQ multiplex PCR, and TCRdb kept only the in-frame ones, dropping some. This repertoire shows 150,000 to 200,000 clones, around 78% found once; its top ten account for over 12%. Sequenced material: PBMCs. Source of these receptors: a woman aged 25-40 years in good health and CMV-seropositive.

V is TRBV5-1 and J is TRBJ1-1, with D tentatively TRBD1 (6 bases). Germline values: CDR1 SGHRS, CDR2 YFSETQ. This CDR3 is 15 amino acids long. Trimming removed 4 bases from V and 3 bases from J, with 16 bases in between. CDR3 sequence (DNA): TGCGCCAGCAGCGGGGCTTGGGGGGGCGACACTGAAGCTTTCTTT. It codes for CASSGAWGGDTEAFF.

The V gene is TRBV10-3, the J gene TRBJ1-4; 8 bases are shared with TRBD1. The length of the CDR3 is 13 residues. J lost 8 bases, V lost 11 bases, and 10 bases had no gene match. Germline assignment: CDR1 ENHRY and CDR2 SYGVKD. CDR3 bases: TGTGCCTCCCAGGGACAGGAAGGGGAAAAACTGTTTTTT. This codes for CASQGQEGEKLFF.

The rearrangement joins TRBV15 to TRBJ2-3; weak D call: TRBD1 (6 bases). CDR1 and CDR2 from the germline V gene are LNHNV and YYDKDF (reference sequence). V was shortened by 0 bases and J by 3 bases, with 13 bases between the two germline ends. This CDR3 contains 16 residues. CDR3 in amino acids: CATSRDRTARTDTQYF. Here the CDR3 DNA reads TGTGCCACCAGCAGAGATCGGACAGCGCGAACAGATACGCAGTATTTT.

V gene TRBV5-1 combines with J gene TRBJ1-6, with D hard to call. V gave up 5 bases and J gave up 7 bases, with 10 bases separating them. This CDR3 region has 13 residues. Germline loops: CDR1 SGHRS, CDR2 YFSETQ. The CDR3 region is CASSTGPNSPLHF. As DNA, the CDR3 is TGCGCCAGCAGTACTGGGCCCAATTCACCCCTCCACTTT.

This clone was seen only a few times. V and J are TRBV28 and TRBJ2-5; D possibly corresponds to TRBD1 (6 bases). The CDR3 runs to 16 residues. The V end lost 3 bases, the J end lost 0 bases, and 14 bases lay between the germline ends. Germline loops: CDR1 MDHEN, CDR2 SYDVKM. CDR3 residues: CASSFPGQPYQETQYF. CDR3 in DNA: TGTGCCAGCAGTTTCCCGGGACAACCGTACCAAGAGACCCAGTACTTC.

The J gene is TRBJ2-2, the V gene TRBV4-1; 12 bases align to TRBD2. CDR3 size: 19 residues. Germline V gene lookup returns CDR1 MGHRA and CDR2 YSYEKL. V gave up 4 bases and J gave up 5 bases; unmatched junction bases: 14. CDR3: CASSRSLAGGLEGTGELFF. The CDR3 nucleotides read TGCGCCAGCAGCCGCTCACTAGCGGGAGGCCTCGAGGGGACCGGGGAGCTGTTTTTT.

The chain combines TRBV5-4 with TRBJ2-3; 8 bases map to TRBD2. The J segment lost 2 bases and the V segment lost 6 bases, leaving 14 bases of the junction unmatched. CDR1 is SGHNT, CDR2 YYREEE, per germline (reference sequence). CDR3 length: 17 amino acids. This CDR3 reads CASIPPGERGITDTQYF. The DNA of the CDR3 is TGTGCCAGCATTCCGCCGGGGGAGCGGGGGATCACAGATACGCAGTATTTT. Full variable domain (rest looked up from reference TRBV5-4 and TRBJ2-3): ETGVTQSPTHLIKTRGQQVTLRCSSQSGHNTVSWYQQALGQGPQFIFQYYREEENGRGNFPPRFSGLQFPNYSSELNVNALELDDSALYLCASIPPGERGITDTQYFGPGTRLTVL.

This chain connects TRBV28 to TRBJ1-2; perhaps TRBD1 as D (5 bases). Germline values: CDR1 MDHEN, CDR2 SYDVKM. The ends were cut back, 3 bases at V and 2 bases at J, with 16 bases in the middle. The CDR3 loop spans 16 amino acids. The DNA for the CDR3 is TGTGCCAGCAGTTTGGGCAGGGAGGCGGAAAACTATGGCTACACCTTC. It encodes CASSLGREAENYGYTF.

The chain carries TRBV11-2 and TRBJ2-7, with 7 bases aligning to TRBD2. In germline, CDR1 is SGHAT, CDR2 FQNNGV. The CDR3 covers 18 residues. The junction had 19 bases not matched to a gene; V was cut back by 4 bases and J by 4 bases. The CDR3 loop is CASSSMLLLAGVKYEQYF. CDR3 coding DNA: TGTGCCAGCAGCTCCATGCTCCTACTCGCGGGAGTAAAGTACGAGCAGTACTTC.

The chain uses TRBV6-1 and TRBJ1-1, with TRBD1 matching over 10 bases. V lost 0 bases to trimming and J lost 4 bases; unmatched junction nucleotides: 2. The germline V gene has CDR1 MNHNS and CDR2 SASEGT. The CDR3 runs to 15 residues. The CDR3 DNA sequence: TGTGCCAGCAGTGAAGCTGGACAGGGGGGCACTGAAGCTTTCTTT. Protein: CASSEAGQGGTEAFF.

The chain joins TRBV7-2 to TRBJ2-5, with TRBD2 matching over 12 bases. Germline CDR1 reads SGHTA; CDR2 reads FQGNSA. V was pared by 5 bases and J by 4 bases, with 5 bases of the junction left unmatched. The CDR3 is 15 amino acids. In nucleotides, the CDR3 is TGTGCCAGCAGCCCGCCGGGACTAGCGGGAGAGACCCAGTACTTC. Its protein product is CASSPPGLAGETQYF.

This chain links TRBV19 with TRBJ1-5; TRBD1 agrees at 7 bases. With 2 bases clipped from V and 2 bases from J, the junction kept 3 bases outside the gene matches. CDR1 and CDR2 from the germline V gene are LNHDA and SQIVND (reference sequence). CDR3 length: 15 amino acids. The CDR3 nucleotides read TGTGCCAGTAGTATAAACAGGGGCGGCAATCAGCCCCAGCATTTT. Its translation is CASSINRGGNQPQHF.

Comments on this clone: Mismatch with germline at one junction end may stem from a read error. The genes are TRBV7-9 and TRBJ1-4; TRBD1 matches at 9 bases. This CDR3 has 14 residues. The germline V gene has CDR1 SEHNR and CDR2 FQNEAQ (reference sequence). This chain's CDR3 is CSSSNRGRGEKLFF. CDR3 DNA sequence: TGTTCCAGCAGCAACAGGGGGCGAGGTGAAAAACTGTTTTTT.